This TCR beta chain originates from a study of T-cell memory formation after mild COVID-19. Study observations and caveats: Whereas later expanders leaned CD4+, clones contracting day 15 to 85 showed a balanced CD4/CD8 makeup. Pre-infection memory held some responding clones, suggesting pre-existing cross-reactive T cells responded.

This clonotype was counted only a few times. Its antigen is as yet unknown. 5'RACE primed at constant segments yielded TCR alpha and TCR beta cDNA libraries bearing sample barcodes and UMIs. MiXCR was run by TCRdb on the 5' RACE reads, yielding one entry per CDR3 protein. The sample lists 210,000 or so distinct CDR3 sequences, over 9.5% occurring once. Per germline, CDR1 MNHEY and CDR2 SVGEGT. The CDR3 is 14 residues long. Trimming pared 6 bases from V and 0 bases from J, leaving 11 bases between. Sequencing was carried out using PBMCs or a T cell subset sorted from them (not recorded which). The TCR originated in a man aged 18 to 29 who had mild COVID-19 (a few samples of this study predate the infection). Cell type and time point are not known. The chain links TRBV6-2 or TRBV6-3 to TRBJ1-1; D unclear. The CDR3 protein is CASSPWTVNTEAFF. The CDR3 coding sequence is TGTGCCAGCAGCCCCTGGACGGTGAACACTGAAGCTTTCTTT.